Reported below is one TCR beta chain. TCRdb processed the 5' RACE reads anew with MiXCR; each CDR3 protein has one entry. Here the sample spans some 490,000 distinct CDR3 sequences, roughly 18% being singletons. The source of the sample is a study of T-cell memory formation after mild COVID-19. The CDR3 consists of 12 residues. Between the trimmed V and J ends, which lost 4 bases and 5 bases, there was a span of 9 bases. The germline CDR1 and CDR2 sequences are SGHKS and YYEKEE (reference sequence). Sequencing used PBMCs or a T cell subset sorted from them (not recorded which). The V gene is TRBV5-5, the J gene TRBJ2-5; the D is unclear. This receptor was taken from an adult woman who had mild COVID-19 (a few samples of this study predate the infection). Cell type and time point are not known. The CDR3 DNA follows: TGTGCCAGCAGCAAAAGTTCTGAGACCCAGTACTTC. It codes for CASSKSSETQYF. Complete variable domain (other parts from reference TRBV5-5 and TRBJ2-5): DAGVTQSPTHLIKTRGQQVTLRCSPISGHKSVSWYQQVLGQGPQFIFQYYEKEERGRGNFPDRFSARQFPNYSSELNVNALLLGDSALYLCASSKSSETQYFGPGTRLLVL.